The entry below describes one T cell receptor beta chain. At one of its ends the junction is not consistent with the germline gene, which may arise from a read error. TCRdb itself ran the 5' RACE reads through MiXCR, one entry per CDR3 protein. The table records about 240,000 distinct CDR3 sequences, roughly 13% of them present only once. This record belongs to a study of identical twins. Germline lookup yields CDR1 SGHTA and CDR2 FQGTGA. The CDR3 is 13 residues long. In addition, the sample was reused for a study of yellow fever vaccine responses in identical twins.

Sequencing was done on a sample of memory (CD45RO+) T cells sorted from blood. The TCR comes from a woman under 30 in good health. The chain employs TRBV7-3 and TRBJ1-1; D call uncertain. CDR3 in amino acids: CASSITWDTEAFF. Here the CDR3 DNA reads TGTGCCAGCAGCATAACATGGGACACTGAAGCTTTCTTT.